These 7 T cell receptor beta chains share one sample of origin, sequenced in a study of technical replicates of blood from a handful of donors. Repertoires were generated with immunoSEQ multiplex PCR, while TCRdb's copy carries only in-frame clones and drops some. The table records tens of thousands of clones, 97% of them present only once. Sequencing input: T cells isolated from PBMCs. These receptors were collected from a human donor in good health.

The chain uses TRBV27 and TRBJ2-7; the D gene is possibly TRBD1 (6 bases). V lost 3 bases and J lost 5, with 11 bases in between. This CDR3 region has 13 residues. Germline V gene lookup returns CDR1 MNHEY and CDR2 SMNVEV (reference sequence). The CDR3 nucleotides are TGTGCCAGCAGTTTGATGGGGGCCCACGAGCAGTACTTC. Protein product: CASSLMGAHEQYF.

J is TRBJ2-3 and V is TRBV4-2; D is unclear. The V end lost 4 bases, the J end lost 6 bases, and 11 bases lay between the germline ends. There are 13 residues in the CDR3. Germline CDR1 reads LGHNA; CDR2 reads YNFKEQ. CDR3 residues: CASSLIAQDTQYF. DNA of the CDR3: TGTGCCAGCAGCCTGATTGCTCAGGATACGCAGTATTTT.

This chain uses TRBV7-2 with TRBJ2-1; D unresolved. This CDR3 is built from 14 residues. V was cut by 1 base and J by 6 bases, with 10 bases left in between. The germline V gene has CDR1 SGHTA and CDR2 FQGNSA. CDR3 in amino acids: CASSLVGLFNEQFF. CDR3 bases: TGTGCCAGCAGCTTAGTTGGCCTTTTCAATGAGCAGTTCTTC.

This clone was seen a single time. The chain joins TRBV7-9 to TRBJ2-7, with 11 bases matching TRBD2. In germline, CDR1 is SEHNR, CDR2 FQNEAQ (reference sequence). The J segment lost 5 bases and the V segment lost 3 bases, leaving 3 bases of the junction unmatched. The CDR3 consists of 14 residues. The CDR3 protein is CASSFIAGGNEQYF. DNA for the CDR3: TGTGCCAGCAGCTTTATAGCGGGAGGGAACGAGCAGTACTTC. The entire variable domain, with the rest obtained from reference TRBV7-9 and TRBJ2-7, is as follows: DTGVSQNPRHKITKRGQNVTFRCDPISEHNRLYWYRQTLGQGPEFLTYFQNEAQLEKSRLLSDRFSAERPKGSFSTLEIQRTEQGDSAMYLCASSFIAGGNEQYFGPGTRLTVT.

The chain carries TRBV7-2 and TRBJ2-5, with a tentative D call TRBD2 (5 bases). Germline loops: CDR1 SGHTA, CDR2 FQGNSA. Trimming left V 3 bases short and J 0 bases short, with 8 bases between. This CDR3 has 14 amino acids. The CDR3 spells CASSFAGYQETQYF. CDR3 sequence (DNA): TGTGCCAGCAGCTTTGCGGGCTACCAAGAGACCCAGTACTTC.

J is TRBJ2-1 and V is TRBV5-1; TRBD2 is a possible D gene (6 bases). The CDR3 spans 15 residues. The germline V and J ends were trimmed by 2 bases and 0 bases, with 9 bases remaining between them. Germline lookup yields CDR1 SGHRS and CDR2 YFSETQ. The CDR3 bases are TGCGCCAGCAGCTTCCGGGAGAACTCCTACAATGAGCAGTTCTTC. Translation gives CASSFRENSYNEQFF.

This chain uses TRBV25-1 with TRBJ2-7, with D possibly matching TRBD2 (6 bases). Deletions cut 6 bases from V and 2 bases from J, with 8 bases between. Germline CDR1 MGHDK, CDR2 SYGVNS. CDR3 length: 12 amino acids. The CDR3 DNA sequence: TGTGCCAGCAGGGGGGGAACCTACGAGCAGTACTTC. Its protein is CASRGGTYEQYF.